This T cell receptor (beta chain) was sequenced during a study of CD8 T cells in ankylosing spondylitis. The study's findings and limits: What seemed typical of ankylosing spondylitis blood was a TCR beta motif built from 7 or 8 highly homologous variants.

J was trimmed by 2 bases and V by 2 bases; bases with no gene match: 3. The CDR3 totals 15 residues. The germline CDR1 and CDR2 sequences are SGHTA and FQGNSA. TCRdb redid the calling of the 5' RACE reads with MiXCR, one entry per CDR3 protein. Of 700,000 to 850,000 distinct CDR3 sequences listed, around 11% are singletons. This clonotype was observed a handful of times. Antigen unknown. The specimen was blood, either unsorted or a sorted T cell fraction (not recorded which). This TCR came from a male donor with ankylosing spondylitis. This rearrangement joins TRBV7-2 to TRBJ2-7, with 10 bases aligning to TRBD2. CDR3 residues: CASSLTSGITYEQYF. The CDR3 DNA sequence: TGTGCCAGCAGCTTAACTAGCGGGATAACCTACGAGCAGTACTTC.